The T cell receptor beta chain under discussion was sequenced for a study of PD-L1 blockade in urothelial cancer. As for the study in general: Atezolizumab therapy began for patients in about 2014, dosed at 1,200 mg intravenously every 3 weeks. Blood drawn 3 weeks (second dose) and 6 weeks after treatment start was analyzed. Among blood samples, the median T cell count was some 140,000.

Per-patient samples, pretreatment and on-treatment, numbered 1 to 8. Profiling relied on immunoSEQ multiplex PCR, and the TCRdb table lists in-frame clones only, not all of them. The table shows around 30,000 clones, with 75% to 85% occurring only once. The V and J ends lost 4 bases and 3 bases respectively, with 16 bases between them. The V gene's germline CDR1 is GTSNPN and CDR2 SVGIG (reference sequence). The CDR3 has 16 residues. Sequencing used PBMCs, obtained around atezolizumab (anti-PD-L1) treatment. The source is a man between 60 and 75 years old with urothelial cancer. The chain links TRBV30 to TRBJ1-6; unclear D gene. In nucleotides, the CDR3 is TGTGCCTGGAACGTGGAAAGGAGGGTCTATAATTCACCCCTCCACTTT. Amino acid sequence: CAWNVERRVYNSPLHF.